This entry lists 8 T cell receptor beta chains sequenced from one sample in a study of blood T cell repertoires in COVID-19. Assay: immunoSEQ multiplex PCR; the TCRdb copy retains only in-frame clones and omits some. The sample lists about 300,000 clones, about nine tenths occurring once. Specimen: PBMCs or T cells enriched from blood (not recorded which). These receptor sequences come from a man aged 25-45 years who had recovered from COVID-19.

The chain joins TRBV2 to TRBJ2-3; D is unresolved. The CDR3 spans 16 residues. Trimming shortened V by 2 bases and J by 2 bases, and 14 bases separated the two germline ends. Germline CDR1 and CDR2: SNHLY and FYNNEI. This chain's CDR3 is CASSEQPKIFTDTQYF. Here the CDR3 DNA reads TGTGCCAGCAGTGAACAACCTAAGATATTCACAGATACGCAGTATTTT.

This sequence joins TRBV6-2 or TRBV6-3 and TRBJ2-5, with TRBD2 matching 9 bases. Losses at the gene ends were 6 bases for V and 5 bases for J; bases not matched to a gene: 4. Germline CDR1 reads MNHEY; CDR2 reads SVGEGT. The CDR3 is 13 amino acids. In DNA form, the CDR3 reads TGTGCCAGCAGACCTGCGGGGGGGGAGACCCAGTACTTC. Protein: CASRPAGGETQYF.

The chain joins TRBV5-1 to TRBJ1-1, with 9 bases identical to TRBD1. Germline V gene data show CDR1 as SGHRS and CDR2 as YFSETQ. There are 16 residues in the CDR3. The V gene end was trimmed by 4 bases and the J gene end by 2 bases; junction bases not matched to a gene: 9. The DNA of the CDR3 is TGCGCCAGCAGCCTCGGACAGGGGTCGATTAACACTGAAGCTTTCTTT. This codes for CASSLGQGSINTEAFF.

This chain joins TRBV5-1 and TRBJ1-1, with 7 positions matching TRBD1. The ends lost 3 bases at V and 3 bases at J; junction bases unmatched: 5. The germline CDR1 and CDR2 sequences are SGHRS and YFSETQ. The CDR3 totals 14 residues. This chain's CDR3 is CASSWDRLDTEAFF. The CDR3 coding sequence is TGCGCCAGCAGCTGGGACAGATTGGACACTGAAGCTTTCTTT.

The rearrangement links TRBV4-1 to TRBJ2-7; TRBD1 agrees at 7 bases. With 2 bases clipped from V and 5 bases from J, the junction kept 6 bases outside the gene matches. Germline V gives CDR1 MGHRA, CDR2 YSYEKL. CDR3 length: 14 residues. CDR3 nucleotide sequence: TGCGCCAGCAGCCAACGTCAACAGGGGAACGAGCAGTACTTC. This codes for CASSQRQQGNEQYF.

The CDR3 spells CAYFRGGLAGLFPGELFF. The DNA for the CDR3 is TGTGCCTACTTCCGAGGGGGACTAGCGGGGTTGTTCCCCGGGGAGCTGTTTTTT. The chain uses TRBV30 and TRBJ2-2, with 13 bases lining up with TRBD2. The CDR3 is made up of 18 amino acids. V dropped 7 bases and J dropped 6; count of bases not matched to a gene: 17. The V gene's germline CDR1 is GTSNPN and CDR2 SVGIG (reference sequence).

This chain links TRBV7-9 with TRBJ1-6; 7 nucleotides align to TRBD1. Germline V gene lookup returns CDR1 SEHNR and CDR2 FQNEAQ (reference sequence). J was trimmed by 10 bases and V by 3 bases; bases with no gene match: 9. CDR3 size: 15 residues. This CDR3 is CASSLRQGVGSPLHF. For the CDR3, the DNA is TGTGCCAGCAGCTTGAGACAGGGCGTAGGCTCACCCCTCCACTTT.

The V gene is TRBV2, the J gene TRBJ1-2; 12 nucleotides line up with TRBD1. From germline, CDR1 is SNHLY and CDR2 FYNNEI. The J segment lost 8 bases and the V segment lost 6 bases, leaving 7 bases of the junction unmatched. The CDR3 loop spans 14 amino acids. CDR3 in amino acids: CASRAGQGAWGYTF. The CDR3 DNA follows: TGTGCCAGCAGGGCGGGACAGGGGGCATGGGGCTACACCTTC.